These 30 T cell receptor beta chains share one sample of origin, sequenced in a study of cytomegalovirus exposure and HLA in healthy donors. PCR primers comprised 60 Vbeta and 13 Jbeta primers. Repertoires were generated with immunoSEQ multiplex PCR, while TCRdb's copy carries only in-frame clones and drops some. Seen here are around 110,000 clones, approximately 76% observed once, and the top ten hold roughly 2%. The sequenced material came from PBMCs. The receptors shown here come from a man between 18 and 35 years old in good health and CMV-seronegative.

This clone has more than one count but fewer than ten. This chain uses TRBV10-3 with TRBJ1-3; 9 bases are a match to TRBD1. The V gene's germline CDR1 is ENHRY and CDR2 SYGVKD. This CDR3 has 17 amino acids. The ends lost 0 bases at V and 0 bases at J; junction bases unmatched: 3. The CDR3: CAISESGTGLSGNTIYF. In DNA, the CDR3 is TGTGCCATCAGTGAGTCCGGGACAGGGCTCTCTGGAAACACCATATATTTT.

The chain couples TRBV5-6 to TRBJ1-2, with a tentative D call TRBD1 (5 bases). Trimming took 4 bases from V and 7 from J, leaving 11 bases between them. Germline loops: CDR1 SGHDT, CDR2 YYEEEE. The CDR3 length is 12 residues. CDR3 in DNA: TGTGCCAGCAGCACTGGGGCGGTTGGCTACACCTTC. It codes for CASSTGAVGYTF.

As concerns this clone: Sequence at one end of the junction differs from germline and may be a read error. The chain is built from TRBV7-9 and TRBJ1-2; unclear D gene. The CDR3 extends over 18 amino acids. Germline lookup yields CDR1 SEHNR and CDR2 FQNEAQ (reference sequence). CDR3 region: CSSSLVRAGLQPGYGYTF. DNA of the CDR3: TGTTCCAGCAGCTTAGTTAGGGCCGGACTCCAGCCGGGGTATGGCTACACCTTC.

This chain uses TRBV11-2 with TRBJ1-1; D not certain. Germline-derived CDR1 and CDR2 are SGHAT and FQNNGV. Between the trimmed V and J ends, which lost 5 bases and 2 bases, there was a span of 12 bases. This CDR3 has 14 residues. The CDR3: CASSERGRNTEAFF. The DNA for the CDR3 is TGTGCCAGCAGCGAAAGAGGCAGAAACACTGAAGCTTTCTTT.

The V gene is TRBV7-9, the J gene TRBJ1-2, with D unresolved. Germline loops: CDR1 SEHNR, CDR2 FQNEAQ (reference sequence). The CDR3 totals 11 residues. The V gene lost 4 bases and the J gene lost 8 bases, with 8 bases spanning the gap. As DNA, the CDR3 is TGTGCCAGCAGCTCACCTCGGGGCTACACCTTC. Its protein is CASSSPRGYTF.

The CDR3 region is CASSEGLAGLTDTQYF. For the CDR3, the DNA is TGTGCCAGCAGTGAAGGACTAGCGGGTTTGACAGATACGCAGTATTTT. The chain uses TRBV25-1 and TRBJ2-3; TRBD2 matches at 11 bases. The ends lost 2 bases at V and 3 bases at J; junction bases unmatched: 4. This CDR3 is built from 16 residues. The germline V gene has CDR1 MGHDK and CDR2 SYGVNS.

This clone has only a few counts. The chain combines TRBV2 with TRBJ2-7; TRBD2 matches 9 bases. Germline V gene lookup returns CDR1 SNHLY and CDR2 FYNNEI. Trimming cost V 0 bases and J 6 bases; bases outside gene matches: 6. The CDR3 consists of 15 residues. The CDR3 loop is CASSEARRREGEQYF. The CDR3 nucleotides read TGTGCCAGCAGTGAAGCGCGGCGGCGGGAGGGCGAGCAGTACTTC.

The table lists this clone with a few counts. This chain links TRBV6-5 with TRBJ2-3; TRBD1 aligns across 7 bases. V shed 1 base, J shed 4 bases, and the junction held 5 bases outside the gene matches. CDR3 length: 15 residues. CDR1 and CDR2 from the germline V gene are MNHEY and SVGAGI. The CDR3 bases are TGTGCCAGCAGTTACTTTCCCACAGGGGCAGATACGCAGTATTTT. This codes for CASSYFPTGADTQYF.

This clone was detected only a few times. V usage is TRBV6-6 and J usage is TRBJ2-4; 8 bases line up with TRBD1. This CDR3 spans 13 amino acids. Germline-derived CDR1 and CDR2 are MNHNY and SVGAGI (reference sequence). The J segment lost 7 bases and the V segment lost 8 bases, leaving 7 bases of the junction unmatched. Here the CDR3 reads CASDTGQGNIQYF. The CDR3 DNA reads TGTGCCAGCGATACCGGACAGGGTAACATTCAGTACTTC.

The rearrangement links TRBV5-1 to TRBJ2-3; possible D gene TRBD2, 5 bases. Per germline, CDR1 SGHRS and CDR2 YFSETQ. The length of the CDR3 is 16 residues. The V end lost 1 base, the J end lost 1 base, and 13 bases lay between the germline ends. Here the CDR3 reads CASSLIALRGTDTQYF. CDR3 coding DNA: TGCGCCAGCAGCTTGATCGCGCTGCGGGGCACAGATACGCAGTATTTT.

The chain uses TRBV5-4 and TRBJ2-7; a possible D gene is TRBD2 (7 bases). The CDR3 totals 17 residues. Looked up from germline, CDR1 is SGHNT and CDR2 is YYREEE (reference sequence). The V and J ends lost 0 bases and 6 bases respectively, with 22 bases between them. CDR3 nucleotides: TGTGCCAGCAGCTTGGGGGCGGGGGCTAGCATTCGTCGCGAGCAGTACTTC. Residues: CASSLGAGASIRREQYF.

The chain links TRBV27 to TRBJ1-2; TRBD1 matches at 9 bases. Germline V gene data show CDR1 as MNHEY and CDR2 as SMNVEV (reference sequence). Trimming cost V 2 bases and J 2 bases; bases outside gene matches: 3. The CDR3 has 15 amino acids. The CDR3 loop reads CASSLLGQGNYGYTF. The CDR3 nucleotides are TGTGCCAGCAGTTTACTGGGACAGGGCAACTATGGCTACACCTTC.

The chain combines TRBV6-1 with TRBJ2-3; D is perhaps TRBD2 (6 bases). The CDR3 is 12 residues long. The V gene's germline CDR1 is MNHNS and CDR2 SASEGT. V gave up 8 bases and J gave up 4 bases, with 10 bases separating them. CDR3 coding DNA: TGTGCCAGCGGGGAGGTGGCAGATACGCAGTATTTT. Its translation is CASGEVADTQYF.

The CDR3: CASGIQGRAEAFF. Here the CDR3 DNA reads TGCGCCAGCGGGATACAGGGCCGAGCCGAAGCTTTCTTT. The V gene is TRBV5-1, the J gene TRBJ1-1, with D possibly being TRBD1 (6 bases). The V gene's germline CDR1 is SGHRS and CDR2 YFSETQ. This CDR3 comprises 13 residues. V lost 7 bases and J lost 8, with 18 bases in between.

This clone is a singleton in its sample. CDR3: CASSQTGTETTIYF. CDR3 nucleotides: TGTGCCAGCAGCCAGACAGGAACCGAAACAACCATATATTTT. The chain joins TRBV7-2 to TRBJ1-3; D possibly corresponds to TRBD1 (6 bases). V shed 5 bases and J shed 10 bases, with 18 bases lying between them. The CDR3 length is 14 residues. Per the germline V gene, CDR1 is SGHTA and CDR2 is FQGNSA. Using reference TRBV7-2 and TRBJ1-3 for the parts outside the CDR3, the full variable domain is GAGVSQSPSNKVTEKGKDVELRCDPISGHTALYWYRQSLGQGLEFLIYFQGNSAPDKSGLPSDRFSAERTGGSVSTLTIQRTQQEDSAVYLCASSQTGTETTIYFGEGSWLTVV.

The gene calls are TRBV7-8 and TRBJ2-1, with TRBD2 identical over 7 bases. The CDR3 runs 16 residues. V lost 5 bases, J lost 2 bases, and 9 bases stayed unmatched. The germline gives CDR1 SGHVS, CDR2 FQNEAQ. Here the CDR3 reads CASSKSWGGAYNEQFF. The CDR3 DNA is TGTGCCAGCAGCAAGAGTTGGGGGGGAGCCTACAATGAGCAGTTCTTC. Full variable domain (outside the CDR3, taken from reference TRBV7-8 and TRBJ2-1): GAGVSQSPRYKVAKRGQDVALRCDPISGHVSLFWYQQALGQGPEFLTYFQNEAQLDKSGLPSDRFFAERPEGSVSTLKIQRTQQEDSAVYLCASSKSWGGAYNEQFFGPGTRLTVL.

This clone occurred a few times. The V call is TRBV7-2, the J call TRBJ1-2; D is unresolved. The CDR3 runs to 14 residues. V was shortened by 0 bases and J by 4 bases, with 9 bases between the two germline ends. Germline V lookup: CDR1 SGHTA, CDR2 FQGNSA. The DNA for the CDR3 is TGTGCCAGCAGCTTAGCCTCCCGGGTCTATGGCTACACCTTC. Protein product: CASSLASRVYGYTF.

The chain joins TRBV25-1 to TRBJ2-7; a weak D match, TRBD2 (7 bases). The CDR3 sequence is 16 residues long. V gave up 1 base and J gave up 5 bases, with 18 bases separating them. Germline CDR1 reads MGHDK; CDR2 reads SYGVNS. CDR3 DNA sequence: TGTGCCAGCAGTGAATTGGGGGGGGCAGGGGTCGACGAGCAGTACTTC. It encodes CASSELGGAGVDEQYF.

The CDR3 coding sequence is TGTGCCAGCAGCTTGGAGACAGGGTTCAATGAGCAGTTCTTC. This gives the protein CASSLETGFNEQFF. V gene TRBV7-9 combines with J gene TRBJ2-1, with 7 bases lining up with TRBD1. The germline CDR1 and CDR2 sequences are SEHNR and FQNEAQ (reference sequence). The V segment lost 3 bases and the J segment 6 bases; nucleotides outside the gene matches: 5. The CDR3 length is 14 residues.

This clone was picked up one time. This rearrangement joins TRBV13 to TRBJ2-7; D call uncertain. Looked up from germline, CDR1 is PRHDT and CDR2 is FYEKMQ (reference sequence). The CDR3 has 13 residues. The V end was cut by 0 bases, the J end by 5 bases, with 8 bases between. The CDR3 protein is CASSLGHFNEQYF. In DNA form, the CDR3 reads TGTGCCAGCAGCTTAGGCCATTTCAACGAGCAGTACTTC.

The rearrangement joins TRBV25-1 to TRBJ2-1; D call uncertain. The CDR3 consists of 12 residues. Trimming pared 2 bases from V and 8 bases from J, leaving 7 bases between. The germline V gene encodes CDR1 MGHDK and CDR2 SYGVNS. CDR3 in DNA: TGTGCCAGCAGTGAAGGCCACCATGAGCAGTTCTTC. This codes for CASSEGHHEQFF.

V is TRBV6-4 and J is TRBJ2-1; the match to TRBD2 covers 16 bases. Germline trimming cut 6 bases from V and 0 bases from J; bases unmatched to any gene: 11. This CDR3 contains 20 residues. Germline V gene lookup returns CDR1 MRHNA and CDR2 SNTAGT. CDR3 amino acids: CASSHQGLAGGHGSYNEQFF. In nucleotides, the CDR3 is TGTGCCAGCAGCCACCAGGGACTAGCGGGGGGGCACGGCTCCTACAATGAGCAGTTCTTC.

The CDR3 DNA follows: TGTGCCAGCAGCTTTCTCCAGGGGGACACCGGGGAGCTGTTTTTT. It codes for CASSFLQGDTGELFF. The genes are TRBV7-9 and TRBJ2-2; 7 nucleotides agree with TRBD1. The J segment lost 3 bases and the V segment lost 3 bases, leaving 4 bases of the junction unmatched. This CDR3 spans 15 amino acids. In germline, CDR1 is SEHNR, CDR2 FQNEAQ (reference sequence).

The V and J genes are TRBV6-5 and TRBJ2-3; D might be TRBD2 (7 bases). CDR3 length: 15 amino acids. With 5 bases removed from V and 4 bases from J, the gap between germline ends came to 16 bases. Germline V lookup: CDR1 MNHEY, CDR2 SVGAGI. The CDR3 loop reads CASSGGGGRPDTQYF. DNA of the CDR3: TGTGCCAGCAGTGGGGGGGGCGGTCGTCCAGATACGCAGTATTTT.

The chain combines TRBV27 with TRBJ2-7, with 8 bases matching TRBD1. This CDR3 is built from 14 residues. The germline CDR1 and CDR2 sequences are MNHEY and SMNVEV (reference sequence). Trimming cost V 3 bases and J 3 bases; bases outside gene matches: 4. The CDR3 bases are TGTGCCAGCAGTTTTCAGGGGGCCAACTACGAGCAGTACTTC. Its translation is CASSFQGANYEQYF.

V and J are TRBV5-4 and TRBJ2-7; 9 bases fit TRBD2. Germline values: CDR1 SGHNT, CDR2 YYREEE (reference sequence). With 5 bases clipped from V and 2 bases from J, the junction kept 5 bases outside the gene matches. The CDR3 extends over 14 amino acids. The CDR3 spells CASRPGTSPYEQYF. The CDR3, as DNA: TGTGCCAGCAGACCCGGGACTAGCCCCTACGAGCAGTACTTC.

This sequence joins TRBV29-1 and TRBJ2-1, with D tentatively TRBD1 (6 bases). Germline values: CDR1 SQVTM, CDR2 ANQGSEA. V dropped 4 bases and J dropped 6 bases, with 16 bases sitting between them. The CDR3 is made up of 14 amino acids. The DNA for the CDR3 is TGCAGCGTTGGCGCAGGACAGCTACTCAATGAGCAGTTCTTC. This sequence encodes CSVGAGQLLNEQFF.

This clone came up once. The CDR3 nucleotides read TGTGCCAGCAGCTTAGTGGACAGATACAATGAGCAGTTCTTC. Translating gives CASSLVDRYNEQFF. The J gene is TRBJ2-1, the V gene TRBV7-8; weak D call: TRBD1 (6 bases). Per the germline V gene, CDR1 is SGHVS and CDR2 is FQNEAQ. Trimming pared 1 base from V and 4 bases from J, leaving 8 bases between. The CDR3 totals 14 residues.

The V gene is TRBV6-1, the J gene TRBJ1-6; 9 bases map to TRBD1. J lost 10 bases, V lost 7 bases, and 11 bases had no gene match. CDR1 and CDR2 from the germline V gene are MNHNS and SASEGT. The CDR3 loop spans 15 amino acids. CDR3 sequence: CASTNSGQGRSPLHF. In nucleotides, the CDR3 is TGTGCCAGCACGAACTCGGGACAGGGACGATCACCCCTCCACTTT.

Written as DNA, the CDR3 is TGTGCCAGCAGCTCCATGGGACAGGGCAGGAACGAGCAGTACTTC. This translates into CASSSMGQGRNEQYF. This rearrangement joins TRBV14 to TRBJ2-7, with TRBD1 matching 9 bases. Trimming removed 5 bases from V and 5 bases from J; junction bases left unmatched: 10. The germline V gene encodes CDR1 SGHDN and CDR2 FVKESK. This CDR3 has 15 residues. Full variable domain (rest looked up from reference TRBV14 and TRBJ2-7): EAGVTQFPSHSVIEKGQTVTLRCDPISGHDNLYWYRRVMGKEIKFLLHFVKESKQDESGMPNNRFLAERTGGTYSTLKVQPAELEDSGVYFCASSSMGQGRNEQYFGPGTRLTVT.